This T cell receptor beta chain was identified in a study of cytomegalovirus exposure and HLA in healthy donors. This clone came up once. PCR involved 60 Vbeta and 13 Jbeta primers. Profiling relied on immunoSEQ multiplex PCR, and the TCRdb table lists in-frame clones only, not all of them. This sample yields just over 150,000 clones, of which around four fifths are seen a single time; 1.1% to 1.5% belongs to the top ten. Germline lookup yields CDR1 SNHLY and CDR2 FYNNEI. The CDR3 length is 18 residues. V lost 3 bases and J 0 bases, leaving 15 bases between the germline ends. Specimen: PBMCs. The chain links TRBV2 to TRBJ1-6; a possible D gene is TRBD1 (6 bases). This TCR was recovered from a woman in her 30s in good health and CMV-seronegative. CDR3: CASSDVPTGSSYNSPLHF. The CDR3 DNA sequence: TGTGCCAGCAGTGACGTCCCCACAGGGAGCTCCTATAATTCACCCCTCCACTTT.